These T cell receptor beta chains were read from a single sample in a study of cytomegalovirus exposure and HLA in healthy donors. Clones were sequenced by immunoSEQ multiplex PCR, and TCRdb holds only the in-frame ones, with some missing. The repertoire has about 170,000 clones, 86% of them found once; the top ten carry 5.7%. Sequenced sample: PBMCs. All receptors derive from a woman in her thirties in good health and CMV-seronegative. Both conserved end residues are part of each CDR3. Fields, in order: CDR3 length, V gene, J gene, clone size, D gene, CDR3 DNA, CDR3 protein. D genes are given only for firm matches. Clone sizes are given selectively: once, few, many, or a class where the clone is expanded.

len: 13
v_gene: TRBV25-1
j_gene: TRBJ1-4
abundance: .
d_gene: .
CDR3nt: TGTGCCAGCAGTGAATTTTCCCCCAAAAAACTGTTTTTT
CDR3aa: CASSEFSPKKLFF

len: 17
v_gene: TRBV12-5
j_gene: TRBJ2-7
abundance: .
d_gene: .
CDR3nt: TGTGCTAGTGGTTTGGCCTCCGGGACAAAGGCGGTCTACGAGCAGTACTTC
CDR3aa: CASGLASGTKAVYEQYF

len: 15
v_gene: TRBV2
j_gene: TRBJ1-5
abundance: .
d_gene: .
CDR3nt: TGTGCCAGCAGTCAAAGGTCGGTAACGTCTCAGCCCCAGCATTTT
CDR3aa: CASSQRSVTSQPQHF

len: 12
v_gene: TRBV7-8
j_gene: TRBJ1-5
abundance: .
d_gene: .
CDR3nt: TGTGCCAGCAGCGCGGGAAATCAGCCCCAGCATTTT
CDR3aa: CASSAGNQPQHF

len: 17
v_gene: TRBV28
j_gene: TRBJ1-4
abundance: many
d_gene: TRBD1
CDR3nt: TGTGCCAGCAGTTTGCCGAAACCGGGACAGGGCGGAGCAAAACTGTTTTTT
CDR3aa: CASSLPKPGQGGAKLFF

len: 16
v_gene: TRBV28
j_gene: TRBJ2-3
abundance: .
d_gene: .
CDR3nt: TGTGCCAGCAGCCCCTCCCCTGGCGGGGGCACAGATACGCAGTATTTT
CDR3aa: CASSPSPGGGTDTQYF

len: 16
v_gene: TRBV30
j_gene: TRBJ1-1
abundance: .
d_gene: .
CDR3nt: TGCGCCTGGAGGCCGTTTGGGTCGGGCTCGAACACTGAAGCTTTCTTT
CDR3aa: CAWRPFGSGSNTEAFF

len: 15
v_gene: TRBV6-1
j_gene: TRBJ1-3
abundance: .
d_gene: .
CDR3nt: TGTGCCAGCGGTCAGGCGACTATCTCTGGAAACACCATATATTTT
CDR3aa: CASGQATISGNTIYF

len: 14
v_gene: TRBV6-1
j_gene: TRBJ2-7
abundance: .
d_gene: .
CDR3nt: TGTGCCAGCAGTGATGAGGGATATAGGGACGAGCAGTACTTC
CDR3aa: CASSDEGYRDEQYF

len: 13
v_gene: TRBV5-1
j_gene: TRBJ1-2
abundance: .
d_gene: .
CDR3nt: TGCGCCAGCAGCTTGGACAGTTTCTATGGCTACACCTTC
CDR3aa: CASSLDSFYGYTF

len: 14
v_gene: TRBV9
j_gene: TRBJ1-1
abundance: .
d_gene: .
CDR3nt: TGTGCCAGCTCACTACTGGGGGCAGGAACTGAAGCTTTCTTT
CDR3aa: CASSLLGAGTEAFF

len: 15
v_gene: TRBV19
j_gene: TRBJ1-6
abundance: few
d_gene: .
CDR3nt: TGTGCCAGTAGTAAAACCGGACAGACCAATTCACCCCTCCACTTT
CDR3aa: CASSKTGQTNSPLHF

len: 16
v_gene: TRBV14
j_gene: TRBJ2-7
abundance: .
d_gene: TRBD1
CDR3nt: TGTGCCAGCAGCGTACAGGGGTCATACCCCTCGTACGAGCAGTACTTC
CDR3aa: CASSVQGSYPSYEQYF

len: 14
v_gene: TRBV29-1
j_gene: TRBJ2-7
abundance: .
d_gene: .
CDR3nt: TGCAGCGTTGGAGAGGCAGGGACTGAGCCGGAGCAGTACTTC
CDR3aa: CSVGEAGTEPEQYF

len: 16
v_gene: TRBV7-8
j_gene: TRBJ1-5
abundance: few
d_gene: .
CDR3nt: TGTGCCAGCAGCTTAGCACAGGATTATAGCAATCAGCCCCAGCATTTT
CDR3aa: CASSLAQDYSNQPQHF

len: 14
v_gene: TRBV19
j_gene: TRBJ1-5
abundance: .
d_gene: .
CDR3nt: TGTGCCTCAGTAGGTGGGAATAGCAATCAGCCCCAGCATTTT
CDR3aa: CASVGGNSNQPQHF

len: 14
v_gene: TRBV27
j_gene: TRBJ1-2
abundance: .
d_gene: .
CDR3nt: TGTGCCAGCAGTTTGAGGGGATCTAACTATGGCTACACCTTC
CDR3aa: CASSLRGSNYGYTF

len: 16
v_gene: TRBV4-3
j_gene: TRBJ2-1
abundance: .
d_gene: TRBD2
CDR3nt: TGCGCCAGCAGCCCTTTACTAGCGGGGGGGCTCAATGAGCAGTTCTTC
CDR3aa: CASSPLLAGGLNEQFF

len: 15
v_gene: TRBV5-1
j_gene: TRBJ2-1
abundance: .
d_gene: .
CDR3nt: TGCGCCAGCAGCTTAGCGCCCTTCTCCTACAATGAGCAGTTCTTC
CDR3aa: CASSLAPFSYNEQFF

len: 15
v_gene: TRBV6-5
j_gene: TRBJ1-2
abundance: .
d_gene: .
CDR3nt: TGTGCCAGCAGTTACTCGTCCATTAGGGCGGGTGGCTACACCTTC
CDR3aa: CASSYSSIRAGGYTF

len: 12
v_gene: TRBV18
j_gene: TRBJ1-5
abundance: .
d_gene: .
CDR3nt: TGTGCCAGCTCCACCCAGGATCAGCCCCAGCATTTT
CDR3aa: CASSTQDQPQHF

len: 14
v_gene: TRBV5-4
j_gene: TRBJ2-7
abundance: .
d_gene: TRBD1
CDR3nt: TGTGCCAGCAGAATCCGGGACAGTCCCTACGAGCAGTACTTC
CDR3aa: CASRIRDSPYEQYF

len: 19
v_gene: TRBV28
j_gene: TRBJ2-1
abundance: once
d_gene: TRBD2
CDR3nt: TGTGCCAGCAGTGTGGCTAGCGGCCCTCCTCTAGCAGGGTACAATGAGCAGTTCTTC
CDR3aa: CASSVASGPPLAGYNEQFF

len: 15
v_gene: TRBV5-1
j_gene: TRBJ2-5
abundance: .
d_gene: .
CDR3nt: TGCGCCAGCAGCTGGGGCGGGCGGACCCAAGAGACCCAGTACTTC
CDR3aa: CASSWGGRTQETQYF

len: 13
v_gene: TRBV5-6
j_gene: TRBJ2-7
abundance: once
d_gene: .
CDR3nt: TGTGCCAGCAGTTTTAACGGAGGCGGCGAGCAGTACTTC
CDR3aa: CASSFNGGGEQYF

len: 15
v_gene: TRBV5-6
j_gene: TRBJ2-1
abundance: once
d_gene: TRBD2
CDR3nt: TGTGCCAGCAGCTTGGTCGGCCTGGGGGGGAATGAGCAGTTCTTC
CDR3aa: CASSLVGLGGNEQFF

len: 13
v_gene: TRBV25-1
j_gene: TRBJ1-4
abundance: .
d_gene: .
CDR3nt: TGTGCCAGCAGTGATTCGGGCCGAGAAAAACTGTTTTTT
CDR3aa: CASSDSGREKLFF

len: 18
v_gene: TRBV4-2
j_gene: TRBJ2-1
abundance: .
d_gene: .
CDR3nt: TGTGCCAGCAGCCAAGATGGGGGAGGCCCCGGGGGACGGGTTGAGCAGTTCTTC
CDR3aa: CASSQDGGGPGGRVEQFF

len: 10
v_gene: TRBV27
j_gene: TRBJ2-5
abundance: .
d_gene: .
CDR3nt: TGTGGGTCCCGTGCTGGCACCCAGTACTTC
CDR3aa: CGSRAGTQYF

len: 14
v_gene: TRBV6-1
j_gene: TRBJ2-7
abundance: once
d_gene: .
CDR3nt: TGTGCCAGCAGTGAAGGAGGGGCTACCTACGAGCAGTACTTC
CDR3aa: CASSEGGATYEQYF

len: 15
v_gene: TRBV4-1
j_gene: TRBJ1-5
abundance: .
d_gene: .
CDR3nt: TGCGCCAGCAGCCGTGGGACGGATAGCAATCAGCCCCAGCATTTT
CDR3aa: CASSRGTDSNQPQHF

len: 12
v_gene: TRBV2
j_gene: TRBJ2-3
abundance: .
d_gene: .
CDR3nt: TGTGCCACCCGGACAGTGACAGATACGCAGTATTTT
CDR3aa: CATRTVTDTQYF

len: 15
v_gene: TRBV6-1
j_gene: TRBJ1-5
abundance: .
d_gene: .
CDR3nt: TGTGCCAGCCTCGAAGTCGTGGGGTCGGGGCAGCCCCAGCATTTT
CDR3aa: CASLEVVGSGQPQHF

len: 11
v_gene: TRBV20-1
j_gene: TRBJ2-5
abundance: .
d_gene: .
CDR3nt: TGCAGTGCCCTAAAGCGGGAGACCCAGTACTTC
CDR3aa: CSALKRETQYF

len: 14
v_gene: TRBV27
j_gene: TRBJ1-2
abundance: .
d_gene: .
CDR3nt: TGTGCCAGCAGCCCGGACGTACGCAACTATGGCTACACCTTC
CDR3aa: CASSPDVRNYGYTF

len: 15
v_gene: TRBV15
j_gene: TRBJ1-4
abundance: .
d_gene: .
CDR3nt: TGTGCCACCAGCAGAGACCAGGGCCCGGGTGAAAAACTGTTTTTT
CDR3aa: CATSRDQGPGEKLFF

len: 15
v_gene: TRBV27
j_gene: TRBJ2-1
abundance: .
d_gene: TRBD1
CDR3nt: TGTGCCAGCAGGTTAACCGGACAGGGTGGCAATGAGCAGTTCTTC
CDR3aa: CASRLTGQGGNEQFF

len: 15
v_gene: TRBV4-2
j_gene: TRBJ2-7
abundance: .
d_gene: TRBD2
CDR3nt: TGTGCCAGCAGCCAAGACGGGGGGAGTATTTACGAGCAGTACTTC
CDR3aa: CASSQDGGSIYEQYF

len: 14
v_gene: TRBV11-2
j_gene: TRBJ1-4
abundance: .
d_gene: .
CDR3nt: TGTGCCAGCAGCTTAGGCCCAACTAATGAAAAACTGTTTTTT
CDR3aa: CASSLGPTNEKLFF

len: 14
v_gene: TRBV13
j_gene: TRBJ1-1
abundance: .
d_gene: TRBD1
CDR3nt: TGTGCCAGCAGCTTACAGGGGGGGGCCACTGAAGCTTTCTTT
CDR3aa: CASSLQGGATEAFF